Sequencing of this T cell receptor (beta chain) was carried out in a study of blood T cell repertoires in COVID-19 (dated by TCRdb to about 2020). Regarding the complete study: The collaborator samples originated in the United States, Italy and Spain and spanned the acute and convalescent phases of COVID-19. The material from the prospective study consisted of cDNA or gDNA derived from T cells, B-cell-depleted T cells, or PBMCs. Deeply sampled blood TCRbeta repertoires from subjects exposed to, actively infected with, or recovered from COVID-19 were included in the dataset. Where HLA class I and class II types were available, the types were taken from metadata supplied by the sample provider, not from assay-based typing. Samples came from the ongoing ImmuneRACE study (first 160 participants) plus 1,254 subjects from 6 global collaborators. A freely available public database, intended as a resource for researchers studying the immune response to SARS-CoV-2, is where the repertoires were released. The sample metadata nearly always contained a de-identified subject ID, COVID-19 status, age in years and sex.

In the prospective study, participants were 18 to 89 years old, resided in approximately 22 geographic areas of the United States, and were enrolled through a virtual design. In the prospective study, participants were assigned to cohorts based on the clinical history participants reported in a screening survey and a study questionnaire. Recovered participants in ImmuneRACE Cohort 3 were defined by two consecutive negative NP/OP PCR tests, clearance by a healthcare professional, or resolution of symptoms. In the prospective study, mobile phlebotomists collected whole blood, serum and a nasopharyngeal or oropharyngeal swab from each participant. Prospective study participants could optionally give additional blood draws and questionnaires over an approximately two-month period. Prospective study blood samples were shipped either frozen or at room temperature before DNA extraction. The CDR3 covers 16 residues, taking in both the cysteine and the phenylalanine. The only DNA kept is the CDR3, 48 bases in frame from the first base. CDR1 and CDR2 are drawn from the germline V gene: SGHTA, FQGNSA. Compared with germline, V lacks 5 bases and J lacks 5 bases; bases without a gene match: 8.

General study outcomes and caveats: Clinical and demographic metadata were provided uncurated, with the amount varying by source and participant.

With regard to this clone: Its antigen is still unknown. One base away there is no much larger clone; base qualities are not given.

TCRbeta CDR3 regions were amplified from genomic DNA using the immunoSEQ Assay, a bias-controlled multiplex PCR. The original pipeline was this. Nucleated cell counts per sample were estimated from amplification of reference gene primers within the assay. To quantify the absolute abundance of each unique TCRbeta CDR3 rearrangement, sequence reads were collapsed and filtered. For each sample, productive Simpson clonality was calculated as the square root of Simpson's diversity index across productive rearrangements. Not all clones reach the TCRdb copy of this immuneACCESS table, which keeps in-frame sequences only. Checked studies attribute under half of the gap to unresolved V genes and leave the rest unexplained. Clonal size and the V and J genes are those of that table, whereas D and trimming came from the DNA. This sample holds approximately 200,000 clones; around 90% were observed only once. The ten largest make up approximately 2.1% of the sample.

The sequence was obtained from a woman in her twenties or thirties who had recovered from COVID-19. The chain joins TRBV7-2 to TRBJ2-3; 12 bases in between match TRBD1. Sequenced input: PBMCs or T cells enriched from blood (not recorded which). The DNA sequence follows: TGTGCCAGCAGCCTATCGGGACAGGGGGCATTAGATACGCAGTATTTT. This translates into CASSLSGQGALDTQYF.